This T cell receptor beta chain was captured by sequencing in a study of T cell responses to AZD1222 COVID-19 vaccine. Assay: immunoSEQ multiplex PCR; the TCRdb copy retains only in-frame clones and omits some. This table holds around 150,000 clones, approximately 90% found once. Second-dose intervals near 4 or 12 weeks were combined. A remark on this clone: Its antigen is not identified.

Study conclusions and caveats: With two AZD1222 doses given, Spike-specific TCR breadth and depth both rose. Vaccine-related CD4 TCRs covered spike, predominating at 160-218 and 743-854.

The ends were cut back, 5 bases at V and 1 base at J, with 16 bases in the middle. The V gene's germline CDR1 is LNHNV and CDR2 YYDKDF (reference sequence). The CDR3 totals 16 residues. The chain links TRBV15 to TRBJ2-3; D may be TRBD2 (6 bases). The source material was peripheral blood, sampled 28 days after the second AZD1222 dose. This receptor was taken from an adult who received the AZD1222 COVID-19 vaccine. CDR3 in amino acids: CATSGRGADGTDTQYF. The DNA for the CDR3 is TGTGCCACCAGCGGCCGCGGGGCCGACGGCACAGATACGCAGTATTTT.